This entry describes one T cell receptor (beta chain). Its antigen is still unknown. This CDR3 is 15 amino acids long. The V gene end was trimmed by 4 bases and the J gene end by 2 bases; junction bases not matched to a gene: 7. The germline gives CDR1 MDHEN, CDR2 SYDVKM. The sample is drawn from a study of shared clonotypes between healthy human individuals. Findings and limits, study-wide: Shared across a handful of donors were 4% to 6% of the naive CD4 clonotypes.

An assay was performed, and its level was deep. Clones were read by immunoSEQ multiplex PCR, and TCRdb kept only the in-frame ones, dropping some. The table shows about 2.3 million clones, with more than 85% occurring only once. The receptor's source is a man younger than 35 in good health. Some clones in this sample may be carry-over from other donors' samples. Sequencing used naive CD4+ T cells from PBMCs. This sample's subset: CD45RA+ positively selected. The chain joins TRBV28 to TRBJ2-5; 7 bases are shared with TRBD1. The CDR3 nucleotides are TGTGCCAGCAGTTCCCTCGGGACAGCGCAAGAGACCCAGTACTTC. This encodes CASSSLGTAQETQYF.